In this sample, the clone carrying this T cell receptor (beta chain) turned up many times. What it recognizes is unknown. CDR3 length: 15 residues. Germline values: CDR1 DFQATT, CDR2 SNEGSKA (reference sequence). Unmatched junction bases numbered 7, after V lost 3 bases and J lost 3 bases. This record belongs to a study of blood T cells in healthy people across ages. Looking at the study overall: About one barcoded beta molecule per two T cells was the capture yield of template switching. Study-level points and caveats: Without sorted subsets, naive and antigen-experienced compartments could not be conclusively compared. When set beside aged donors, long-lived donors presented more naive CD4+ cells and higher diversity.

The authors ran a second PCR of 7 to 11 cycles using a sample-barcoded 5' primer and a J-beta primer mix. MiXCR was run by TCRdb on the 5' RACE reads, yielding one entry per CDR3 protein. The sample consists of about 800,000 distinct CDR3 sequences, roughly 60% of them appearing once. Per-sample yields of isolated PBMCs were at least 7 million. The sequenced sample was blood. The TCR originated in a man in his thirties or forties in good health. The V and J genes are TRBV20-1 and TRBJ2-1; 8 nucleotides line up with TRBD1. CDR3 sequence (DNA): TGCAGTGCTAGTGGGGACAGGTTTGGCTACAATGAGCAGTTCTTC. Protein product: CSASGDRFGYNEQFF.